The TCR beta chain described here comes from a study of glioma-infiltrating T cells after dendritic cell vaccination (dated by TCRdb to about 2016). Broadly, across the study: Of the 15 or so glioblastoma patients in the cohort, all drawn from Phase I and II dendritic cell vaccination trials, 9 were newly diagnosed and 6 had recurrent disease. In glioblastoma patients vaccinated with dendritic cells, deep sequencing of TCR beta CDR3 regions served to measure the amount of tumor-infiltrating lymphocytes and to compare repertoires between tumor and blood. The vaccine was prepared from monocyte-derived dendritic cells that were cultured for more than six days with IL-4 and GM-CSF and then pulsed overnight with autologous tumor lysate. Patients received three intradermal dendritic cell vaccine injections at biweekly intervals in the arm below the axilla. Survival after dendritic cell vaccination was correlated with TCR sequencing metrics, such as TIL content and the overlap between tumor and blood repertoires. Between the early 2000s and the early 2010s, the patients were given dendritic cell vaccination pulsed with autologous tumor lysate. Points the paper makes about the study in general: The cohort was small and heterogeneous, with few patients having full blood and tumor sets and even fewer initial-recurrent tumor pairs. No direct relationship between TCR clonality and survival was found, suggesting that a diverse polyclonal response may matter. The three-group TCR overlap response model was described as speculative and requiring prospective validation. After dendritic cell vaccination, a higher estimated pretreatment TIL content predicted longer time to progression and longer overall survival.

In the germline V gene, CDR1 corresponds to MNHEY and CDR2 to SVGAGI. The CDR3 holds 14 amino acids from the cysteine to the phenylalanine. CDR3 DNA is the only sequence kept; it has 42 bases, read in frame from the first base. The germline V end is reduced by 4 bases and the J end by 4 bases; junction bases left unmatched: 6. Patients were selected for having adequate residual fresh-frozen tumor tissue and more than two years of available survival data. Although molecular status otherwise differed among the glioblastoma patients, no patient had an isocitrate dehydrogenase mutation. PBMC were collected before vaccination, two weeks after the third vaccination, and at tumor progression if tumor progression occurred. The Qiagen DNeasy Blood extraction Kit was used to extract genomic DNA. Note on this clone: This receptor's antigen is unknown. No qualities accompany the bases; no much larger clone lies one base away.

TCRB CDR3 regions were amplified from 2 ug genomic DNA, or all available DNA if less, using the immunoSEQ assay. Multiplex PCR used 60 forward primers for TCR V beta segments and 13 reverse primers for J beta segments. To estimate reads per starting template, synthetic control templates were spiked into each sample at limiting dilution. Sequencing produced 87 bp reads on the Illumina HiSeq System. Turning to the authors' computational methods: PCR and sequencing errors were removed by merging closely related sequences with a nearest neighbor algorithm. TCR overlap was measured as the percentage of unique tumor TCR beta sequences also present in the same patient's peripheral blood. Imported from immuneACCESS, the table was reduced by TCRdb to in-frame sequences with V and J called. These copies leave out some clones; in studies compared against another copy, an unresolved V gene accounts for under half, and the cause of the remainder is not known. From that table come the V and J calls and clone size; the DNA was used to work out D and trimming. The sample profile shows fewer than 75,000 clones; 81% of them were found once. The top ten constitute 7.9% of the sample.

Recombination linked TRBV6-5 to TRBJ1-2; TRBD1 agrees with 7 junctional bases. The sample in question was blood, obtained before dendritic cell vaccination. The TCR originated in a human donor with glioblastoma. The CDR3 corresponds to CASSWGQIIYGYTF. The DNA is as follows: TGTGCCAGCAGTTGGGGACAGATAATCTATGGCTACACCTTC.